The present TCR beta chain was sequenced within a study of blood T cell repertoires in COVID-19. Between the trimmed V and J ends, which lost 1 base and 1 base, there was a span of 23 bases. The CDR3 has 19 amino acids. CDR1 is SGHNT and CDR2 is YENEEA in the germline V gene. Assay: immunoSEQ multiplex PCR; the TCRdb copy retains only in-frame clones and omits some. Here the sample spans 150,000 to 190,000 clones, more than 80% being singletons. This clonotype originated in a woman between 40 and 50 years old with acute or convalescent COVID-19. What was sequenced was peripheral blood. The gene calls are TRBV11-3 and TRBJ2-7, with D tentatively TRBD2 (5 bases). The CDR3 loop reads CASSLAPPGWNGSSYEQYF. CDR3 bases: TGTGCCAGCAGCTTAGCTCCGCCGGGGTGGAATGGTAGTTCCTACGAGCAGTACTTC.